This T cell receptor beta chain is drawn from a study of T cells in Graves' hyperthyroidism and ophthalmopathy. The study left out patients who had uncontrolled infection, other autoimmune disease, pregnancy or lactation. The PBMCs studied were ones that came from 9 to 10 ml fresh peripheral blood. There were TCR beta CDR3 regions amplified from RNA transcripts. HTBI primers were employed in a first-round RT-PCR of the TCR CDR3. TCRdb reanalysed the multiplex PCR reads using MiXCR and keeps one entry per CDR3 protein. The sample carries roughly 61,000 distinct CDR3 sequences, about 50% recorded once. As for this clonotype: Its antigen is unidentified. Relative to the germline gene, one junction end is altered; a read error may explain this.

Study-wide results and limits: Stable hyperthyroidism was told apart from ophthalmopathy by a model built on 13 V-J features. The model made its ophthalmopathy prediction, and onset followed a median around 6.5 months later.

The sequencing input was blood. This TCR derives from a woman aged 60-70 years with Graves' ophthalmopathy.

Written as DNA, the CDR3 is TGTGCCAGCAGCTCCACAGGGTGGGAAAGACTGTTTTTT. It encodes CASSSTGWERLFF. This rearrangement joins TRBV7-3 to TRBJ1-4; weak D call: TRBD1 (6 bases). This CDR3 has 13 residues. Germline V gene data show CDR1 as SGHTA and CDR2 as FQGTGA.